Each of the 15 T cell receptor beta chains below was sequenced from the same sample in a study of T cell clones after liver transplantation. Sequenced by immunoSEQ multiplex PCR; TCRdb stores in-frame clones only, minus some. Among some 33,000 clones listed, 90% to 95% were seen once. The sample was CD8+ T cells from blood, taken 12 months after liver transplant. These receptors came from a human patient who received a liver transplant. Some T cells may possibly be graft donor cells.

The rearrangement uses TRBV7-9 and TRBJ2-1; TRBD2 is a possible D gene (5 bases). This CDR3 comprises 12 residues. From germline, CDR1 is SEHNR and CDR2 FQNEAQ (reference sequence). V lost 0 bases, J lost 10 bases, and 7 bases lay in between. CDR3 sequence (DNA): TGTGCCAGCAGCTTAGCTAGCGTAGAGCAGTTCTTC. Its translation is CASSLASVEQFF.

Points on this clone: Different DNA sequences within this sample yield the same CDR3. V and J are TRBV30 and TRBJ2-2, with D possibly matching TRBD1 (5 bases). The germline CDR1 and CDR2 sequences are GTSNPN and SVGIG (reference sequence). The CDR3 is 16 amino acids. The ends were cut back, 4 bases at V and 5 bases at J, with 20 bases in the middle. The CDR3 here is CAWIHGGRGGTGELFF. Here the CDR3 DNA reads TGTGCCTGGATTCACGGCGGAAGGGGTGGGACCGGGGAGCTGTTTTTT.

The chain carries TRBV27 and TRBJ1-1; D possibly corresponds to TRBD1 (5 bases). Germline values: CDR1 MNHEY, CDR2 SMNVEV (reference sequence). The V end was cut by 7 bases, the J end by 5 bases, with 14 bases between. CDR3 length: 13 amino acids. The CDR3 here is CASNSLWGTEAFF. The DNA for the CDR3 is TGTGCCAGCAACTCCTTGTGGGGGACTGAAGCTTTCTTT.

The genes are TRBV7-6 and TRBJ2-1; D ambiguous. V gave up 5 bases and J gave up 0 bases, with 20 bases separating them. CDR1 and CDR2 (germline): SGHVS, FNYEAQ. The CDR3 consists of 18 residues. CDR3 sequence (DNA): TGTGCCAGCAGCCCAGGAGTACCCAGCGAGAGCTCCTACAATGAGCAGTTCTTC. Translation: CASSPGVPSESSYNEQFF.

The chain links TRBV7-2 to TRBJ2-3; 7 positions match TRBD2. The CDR3 is 19 residues long. V shed 3 bases, J shed 1 base, and the junction held 16 bases outside the gene matches. Germline V gene data show CDR1 as SGHTA and CDR2 as FQGNSA. Written as DNA, the CDR3 is TGTGCCAGCAGCTTCAACCCCATCCCTGCGGGAGCGGGCACAGATACGCAGTATTTT. It specifies CASSFNPIPAGAGTDTQYF.

This sequence joins TRBV2 and TRBJ1-1; D might be TRBD1 (5 bases). CDR1 SNHLY and CDR2 FYNNEI come from the germline V gene. This CDR3 is built from 11 residues. V was trimmed by 7 bases and J by 5 bases, leaving 8 bases between them. CDR3 protein: CASMGGTEAFF. CDR3 nucleotides: TGTGCCAGCATGGGGGGGACTGAAGCTTTCTTT.

This chain joins TRBV7-9 and TRBJ1-3; 8 bases agree with TRBD1. The ends lost 1 base at V and 2 bases at J; junction bases unmatched: 7. The V gene's germline CDR1 is SEHNR and CDR2 FQNEAQ (reference sequence). This CDR3 region has 17 residues. CDR3 coding DNA: TGTGCCAGCAGCTTAGTAGTGACAGGGGTACCTGGAAACACCATATATTTT. The encoded protein is CASSLVVTGVPGNTIYF. Using reference TRBV7-9 and TRBJ1-3 for the parts outside the CDR3, the full variable domain is DTGVSQNPRHKITKRGQNVTFRCDPISEHNRLYWYRQTLGQGPEFLTYFQNEAQLEKSRLLSDRFSAERPKGSFSTLEIQRTEQGDSAMYLCASSLVVTGVPGNTIYFGEGSWLTVV.

DNA for the CDR3: TGTGCCAGCAGCCCCCCGGGGGGCACAGATACGCAGTATTTT. Encoded protein: CASSPPGGTDTQYF. The chain is built from TRBV7-3 and TRBJ2-3, with D possibly matching TRBD2 (6 bases). CDR1 is SGHTA, CDR2 FQGTGA, per germline. The V and J ends lost 5 bases and 1 base respectively, with 10 bases between them. The CDR3 sequence is 14 residues long.

The chain joins TRBV19 to TRBJ2-1; the D is unclear. CDR1 and CDR2 from the germline V gene are LNHDA and SQIVND (reference sequence). The CDR3 covers 11 residues. Trimming stripped 7 bases from V and 10 bases from J, with 11 bases between. The CDR3 DNA follows: TGTGCCAGTAAAAAGGGTTCCGAGCAGTTCTTC. It is translated as CASKKGSEQFF.

The chain uses TRBV28 and TRBJ2-7; weak D call: TRBD1 (5 bases). V was shortened by 2 bases and J by 5 bases, with 7 bases between the two germline ends. The CDR3 is 12 amino acids. Per the germline V gene, CDR1 is MDHEN and CDR2 is SYDVKM. CDR3 region: CASSLRGDEQYF. The DNA for the CDR3 is TGTGCCAGCAGTTTAAGGGGCGACGAGCAGTACTTC.

V and J are TRBV2 and TRBJ2-7, with TRBD2 matching over 7 bases. In germline, CDR1 is SNHLY, CDR2 FYNNEI. This CDR3 region has 16 residues. The junction had 12 bases not matched to a gene; V was cut back by 1 base and J by 6 bases. The CDR3 sequence: CASSEGGGGPISEQYF. The CDR3 DNA sequence: TGTGCCAGCAGTGAAGGGGGGGGAGGGCCTATTTCCGAGCAGTACTTC.

The rearrangement uses TRBV27 and TRBJ1-5, with 10 bases matching TRBD1. This CDR3 region has 14 residues. Per germline, CDR1 MNHEY and CDR2 SMNVEV (reference sequence). The V segment lost 4 bases and the J segment 7 bases; nucleotides outside the gene matches: 4. The CDR3 DNA reads as TGTGCCAGCAGTTCCGGACAGGGGGTACAGCCCCAGCATTTT. It codes for CASSSGQGVQPQHF.

The genes are TRBV6-5 and TRBJ2-3; D not certain. Germline V gene sequence: CDR1 MNHEY, CDR2 SVGAGI. V was clipped by 2 bases and J by 10 bases, with 10 bases between them. The CDR3 is 12 residues long. The CDR3 loop is CASSYEGLAQYF. CDR3 in DNA: TGTGCCAGCAGTTACGAAGGGCTCGCGCAGTATTTT.

By sample fraction, this clone is hyperexpanded. The J gene is TRBJ1-1, the V gene TRBV15; perhaps TRBD1 as D (5 bases). CDR3 length equals 19 residues. V was cut by 0 bases and J by 0 bases, with 20 bases left in between. Germline V CDR1 and CDR2: LNHNV, YYDKDF (reference sequence). For the CDR3, the DNA is TGTGCCACCAGCAGAGATAGGAGTAGGAACGGGGACCTGAACACTGAAGCTTTCTTT. This translates into CATSRDRSRNGDLNTEAFF.

The gene calls are TRBV2 and TRBJ2-3, with 11 nucleotides matching TRBD2. This CDR3 has 15 amino acids. V trimming: 6 bases; J trimming: 6 bases; junction bases outside the gene matches: 8. CDR1 and CDR2 from the germline V gene are SNHLY and FYNNEI. For the CDR3, the DNA is TGTGCCAGCAGGTTACTAGCGGGAGTATCGGATACGCAGTATTTT. This gives the protein CASRLLAGVSDTQYF.